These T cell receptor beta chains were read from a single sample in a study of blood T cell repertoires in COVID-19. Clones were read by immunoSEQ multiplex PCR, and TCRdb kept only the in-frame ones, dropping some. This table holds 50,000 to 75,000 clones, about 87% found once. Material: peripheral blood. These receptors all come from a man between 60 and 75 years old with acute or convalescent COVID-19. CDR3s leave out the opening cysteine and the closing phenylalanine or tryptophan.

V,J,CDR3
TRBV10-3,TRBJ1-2,AIKPQGASGGYT
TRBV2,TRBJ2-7,ATASSGVSYEQY
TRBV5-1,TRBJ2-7,ASSLGPGQPEQY
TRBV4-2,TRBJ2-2,ASSQARGGNTGELF
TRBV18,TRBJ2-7,ASSPNRAPSYEQY
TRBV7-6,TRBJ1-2,ASSKGQGDNYGYT
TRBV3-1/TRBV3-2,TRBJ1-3,ASSRSGVSGNTIY
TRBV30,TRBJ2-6,AWSHGTGGYWANVLT
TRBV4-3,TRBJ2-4,ASSQVLTGGKNIQY
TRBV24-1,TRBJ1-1,ATSDPTTGNTEAF
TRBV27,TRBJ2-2,ASIQRGGPNTGELF
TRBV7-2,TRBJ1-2,ASSLPGVGYT
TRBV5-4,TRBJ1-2,ASSSGQTPYGYT
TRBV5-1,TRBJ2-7,ASSPRTSGGAREQY
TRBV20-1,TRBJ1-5,SASYTGTGGNQPQH
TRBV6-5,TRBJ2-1,ASRGGLGEQF
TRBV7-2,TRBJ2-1,ASSLQGNEQF